A selection of T cell receptor beta chains follows, all from one sample in a study of OX40 agonist ivuxolimab in advanced cancers. Sequencing used immunoSEQ multiplex PCR; TCRdb keeps in-frame clones, though not all of them. The data show around 81,000 clones, with approximately 90% seen just once and roughly 0.98% held by the top ten. Sequenced here: CD4+ or CD8+ T cells sorted from blood, sampled in a trial of the OX40 agonist ivuxolimab. The receptors shown here come from an adult with an advanced solid tumor such as melanoma, head and neck, liver or kidney cancer. Each CDR3 is given with its conserved first and last residue. Fields, in order: clone size, CDR3 length, V gene, D gene, J gene, CDR3 protein, CDR3 DNA. The D gene is left open where the match is weak. A row's size may be missing; if present it is once, few, many or a size class.

>-|13|TRBV2|-|TRBJ1-2
CASSDLPNYGYTF
TGTGCCAGCAGTGATTTGCCTAACTATGGCTACACCTTC
>-|18|TRBV25-1|-|TRBJ1-4
CASSGGRGVSGANEKLFF
TGTGCCAGCAGTGGAGGGAGGGGCGTATCCGGGGCTAATGAAAAACTGTTTTTT
>-|13|TRBV18|-|TRBJ1-1
CASSTTGNTEAFF
TGTGCCAGCTCAACCACAGGGAACACTGAAGCTTTCTTT
>-|10|TRBV30|-|TRBJ2-7
CAWSWYEQYF
TGTGCCTGGAGCTGGTACGAGCAGTACTTC
>-|18|TRBV7-8|TRBD2|TRBJ2-5
CASSLDSSGRVRQETQYF
TGTGCCAGCAGCTTAGATTCAAGCGGGAGGGTGAGGCAAGAGACCCAGTACTTC
>-|20|TRBV7-3|-|TRBJ2-2
CASSLSPSGGRILNTGELFF
TGTGCCAGCAGCTTATCCCCCTCAGGGGGGCGGATTTTAAACACCGGGGAGCTGTTTTTT
>-|12|TRBV7-2|-|TRBJ1-2
CASSPLNYGYTF
TGTGCCAGCAGCCCTTTGAACTATGGCTACACCTTC
>-|15|TRBV11-2|-|TRBJ2-2
CASREIAGFGGELFF
TGTGCCAGCAGGGAAATAGCAGGTTTTGGCGGGGAGCTGTTTTTT
>-|16|TRBV5-1|-|TRBJ2-7
CASSLDGGNPSYEQYF
TGCGCCAGCAGCTTGGATGGTGGGAACCCCTCCTACGAGCAGTACTTC
>-|14|TRBV2|-|TRBJ2-2
CASSILQGPGELFF
TGTGCCAGCTCGATCCTGCAAGGCCCCGGGGAGCTGTTTTTT
>-|15|TRBV23-1|-|TRBJ2-3
CASSFGPTEGDTQYF
TGCGCCAGCTCCTTCGGGCCCACTGAAGGAGATACGCAGTATTTT
>-|17|TRBV29-1|TRBD2|TRBJ2-1
CSVKGTSGRNVRNEQFF
TGCAGCGTAAAGGGGACTAGCGGGAGGAATGTCCGCAATGAGCAGTTCTTC
>-|16|TRBV5-1|TRBD1|TRBJ2-7
CASSPPGQGSVREQYF
TGCGCCAGCAGCCCGCCGGGACAGGGATCTGTAAGGGAGCAGTACTTC
>-|17|TRBV19|-|TRBJ2-6
CASSSRSGSSGANVLTF
TGTGCCAGTAGTTCCCGTTCGGGCAGCTCTGGGGCCAACGTCCTGACTTTC
>-|13|TRBV6-1|-|TRBJ2-1
CASSEQGYNEQFF
TGTGCCAGCAGTGAACAGGGCTACAATGAGCAGTTCTTC
>-|16|TRBV7-9|TRBD2|TRBJ2-5
CASSLTSGRARETQYF
TGTGCCAGCAGCTTAACTAGCGGGAGGGCCAGGGAGACCCAGTACTTC
>-|16|TRBV28|TRBD2|TRBJ2-7
CASSPLGLAGSLRGYF
TGTGCCAGCAGCCCCCTGGGACTAGCGGGGTCCTTACGTGGGTACTTC
>-|13|TRBV6-1|-|TRBJ1-1
CASSIWGITEAFF
TGTGCCAGCAGTATCTGGGGGATCACTGAAGCTTTCTTT
>-|12|TRBV28|-|TRBJ1-1
CASSPRGTEAFF
TGTGCCAGCAGTCCTCGGGGCACTGAAGCTTTCTTT
>-|13|TRBV7-9|-|TRBJ1-1
CASSLAGYTEAFF
TGTGCCAGCAGCTTAGCTGGATACACTGAAGCTTTCTTT
>once|15|TRBV7-6|TRBD2|TRBJ2-1
CASSLASGFYNEQFF
TGTGCCAGCAGCTTAGCTAGCGGGTTTTACAATGAGCAGTTCTTC
>-|14|TRBV5-1|-|TRBJ2-3
CASSLGTGTDTQYF
TGCGCCAGCAGCTTGGGGACAGGCACAGATACGCAGTATTTT
>-|14|TRBV27|-|TRBJ1-1
CASMSRVLNTEAFF
TGTGCCAGCATGTCCAGGGTCTTGAACACTGAAGCTTTCTTT
>-|15|TRBV2|-|TRBJ1-5
CASRRGGQSNQPQHF
TGTGCCAGCAGAAGGGGAGGGCAGAGCAATCAGCCCCAGCATTTT
>-|15|TRBV4-2|-|TRBJ1-1
CASSPPDLINTEAFF
TGTGCCAGCAGCCCCCCGGACCTCATAAACACTGAAGCTTTCTTT
>once|15|TRBV28|TRBD1|TRBJ1-1
CASRVGGTGYTEAFF
TGTGCCAGCAGGGTCGGAGGGACAGGGTACACTGAAGCTTTCTTT
>-|16|TRBV13|TRBD1|TRBJ2-7
CASSLGDRGSSYEQYF
TGTGCCAGCAGCTTAGGTGACAGGGGAAGCTCCTACGAGCAGTACTTC
>-|11|TRBV20-1|-|TRBJ1-6
CSAREGGGLHF
TGCAGTGCTAGAGAGGGGGGAGGCCTCCACTTT
>once|15|TRBV28|-|TRBJ2-3
CASSQTGTATDTQYF
TGTGCCAGCAGTCAAACCGGGACTGCTACAGATACGCAGTATTTT
>-|13|TRBV11-2|-|TRBJ2-2
CASSRGTDGELFF
TGCGCCAGCAGCCGCGGGACCGATGGGGAGCTGTTTTTT
>-|13|TRBV18|TRBD1|TRBJ1-2
CASSPDRDYGYTF
TGTGCCAGCTCACCAGACAGGGACTATGGCTACACCTTC
>-|13|TRBV29-1|-|TRBJ2-2
CSVDRAVTGELFF
TGCAGCGTTGACAGAGCAGTTACCGGGGAGCTGTTTTTT
>few|16|TRBV11-2|-|TRBJ2-1
CASRPVGDWGVGEQFF
TGTGCCAGCAGGCCAGTGGGGGACTGGGGGGTCGGTGAGCAGTTCTTC
>-|16|TRBV5-1|-|TRBJ2-3
CASSLGGQGGTDTQYF
TGCGCCAGCAGCTTGGGAGGGCAGGGAGGCACAGATACGCAGTATTTT
>few|15|TRBV19|-|TRBJ1-1
CASSNGGSWVSEAFF
TGTGCCAGCTCGAACGGGGGGAGTTGGGTCTCTGAAGCTTTCTTT
>few|16|TRBV5-4|-|TRBJ2-3
CASSLSPGVSTDTQYF
TGTGCCAGCAGCTTGTCGCCAGGGGTTAGCACAGATACGCAGTATTTT
>-|14|TRBV2|-|TRBJ2-7
CASSVSGKIYEQYF
TGTGCCAGCAGTGTCTCAGGGAAAATATACGAGCAGTACTTC
>-|16|TRBV5-1|-|TRBJ2-7
CASSLGDWTSGYEQYF
TGCGCCAGCAGCTTGGGGGACTGGACTTCCGGCTACGAGCAGTACTTC
>-|16|TRBV18|TRBD1|TRBJ2-2
CASSPYLQGASGELFF
TGTGCCAGCTCACCATACTTACAGGGGGCCTCCGGGGAGCTGTTTTTT
>-|14|TRBV15|TRBD1|TRBJ2-2
CATSRDRGNGELFF
TGTGCCACCAGCAGAGACAGGGGGAACGGGGAGCTGTTTTTT
>-|14|TRBV7-7|-|TRBJ2-1
CASSATGRHNEQFF
TGTGCCAGCAGCGCCACCGGGCGCCACAATGAGCAGTTCTTC